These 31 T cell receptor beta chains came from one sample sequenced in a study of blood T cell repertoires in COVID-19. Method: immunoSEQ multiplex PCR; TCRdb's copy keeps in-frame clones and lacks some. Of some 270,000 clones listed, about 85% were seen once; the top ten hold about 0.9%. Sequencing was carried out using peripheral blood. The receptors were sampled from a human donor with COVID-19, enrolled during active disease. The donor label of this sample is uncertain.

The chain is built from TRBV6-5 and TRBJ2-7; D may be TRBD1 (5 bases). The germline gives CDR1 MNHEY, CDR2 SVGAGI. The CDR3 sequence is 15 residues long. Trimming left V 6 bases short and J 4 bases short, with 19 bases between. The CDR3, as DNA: TGTGCCAGCAGAATCGACACGGCAGGGAAATACGAGCAGTACTTC. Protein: CASRIDTAGKYEQYF.

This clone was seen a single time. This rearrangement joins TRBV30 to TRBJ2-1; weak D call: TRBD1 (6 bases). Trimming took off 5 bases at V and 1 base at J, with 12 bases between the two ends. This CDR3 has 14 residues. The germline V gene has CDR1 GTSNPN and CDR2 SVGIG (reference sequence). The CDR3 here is CAWLGAGSYNEQFF. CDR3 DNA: TGTGCCTGGCTGGGGGCAGGGTCCTACAATGAGCAGTTCTTC.

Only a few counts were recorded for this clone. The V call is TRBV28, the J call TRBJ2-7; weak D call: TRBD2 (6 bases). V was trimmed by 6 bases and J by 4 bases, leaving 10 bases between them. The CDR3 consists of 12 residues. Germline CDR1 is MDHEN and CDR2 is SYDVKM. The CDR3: CASSRGTYEQYF. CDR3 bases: TGTGCCAGCAGCCGCGGGACTTACGAGCAGTACTTC. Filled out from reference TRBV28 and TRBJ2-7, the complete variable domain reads DVKVTQSSRYLVKRTGEKVFLECVQDMDHENMFWYRQDPGLGLRLIYFSYDVKMKEKGDIPEGYSVSREKKERFSLILESASTNQTSMYLCASSRGTYEQYFGPGTRLTVT.

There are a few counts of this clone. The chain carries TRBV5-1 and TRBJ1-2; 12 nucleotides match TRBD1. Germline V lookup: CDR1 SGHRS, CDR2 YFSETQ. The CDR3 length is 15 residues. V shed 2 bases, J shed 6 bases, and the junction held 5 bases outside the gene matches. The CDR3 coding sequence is TGCGCCAGCAGCTTACAGGGACAGGGGGCCGATGGCTACACCTTC. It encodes CASSLQGQGADGYTF.

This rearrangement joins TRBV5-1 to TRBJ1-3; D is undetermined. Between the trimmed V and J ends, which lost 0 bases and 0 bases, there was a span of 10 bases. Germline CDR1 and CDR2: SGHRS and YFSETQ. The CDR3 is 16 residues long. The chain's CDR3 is CASSLASTASGNTIYF. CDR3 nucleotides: TGCGCCAGCAGCTTGGCCTCCACAGCCTCTGGAAACACCATATATTTT.

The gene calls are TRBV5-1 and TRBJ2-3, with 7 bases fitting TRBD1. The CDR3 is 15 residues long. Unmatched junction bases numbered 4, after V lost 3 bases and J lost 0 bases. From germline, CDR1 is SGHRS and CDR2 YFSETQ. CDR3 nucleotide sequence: TGCGCCAGCAGCTCGGACAGGACAAGCACAGATACGCAGTATTTT. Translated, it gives CASSSDRTSTDTQYF.

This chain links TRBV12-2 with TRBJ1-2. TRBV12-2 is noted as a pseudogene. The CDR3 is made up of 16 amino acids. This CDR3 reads CASRLLARESNYGYTF. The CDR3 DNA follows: TGTGCAAGTCGCTTACTCGCGCGCGAGTCTAACTATGGCTACACCTTC.

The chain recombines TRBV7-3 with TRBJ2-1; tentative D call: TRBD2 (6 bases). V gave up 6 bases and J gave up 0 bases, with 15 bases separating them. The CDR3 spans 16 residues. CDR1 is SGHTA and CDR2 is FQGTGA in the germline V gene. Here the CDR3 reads CASSSNSGYSYNEQFF. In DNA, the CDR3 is TGTGCCAGCAGTTCAAATAGCGGATACTCCTACAATGAGCAGTTCTTC.

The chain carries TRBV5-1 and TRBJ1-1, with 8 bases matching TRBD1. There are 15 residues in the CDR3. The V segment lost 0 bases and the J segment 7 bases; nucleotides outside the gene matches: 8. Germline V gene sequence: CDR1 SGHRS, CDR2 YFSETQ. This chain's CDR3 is CASSLEGQGISEAFF. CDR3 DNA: TGCGCCAGCAGCTTGGAAGGACAGGGAATAAGTGAAGCTTTCTTT.

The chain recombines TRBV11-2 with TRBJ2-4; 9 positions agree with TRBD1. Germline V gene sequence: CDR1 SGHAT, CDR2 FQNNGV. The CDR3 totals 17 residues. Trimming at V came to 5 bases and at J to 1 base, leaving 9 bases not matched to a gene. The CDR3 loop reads CASSPSGQGNAKNIQYF. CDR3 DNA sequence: TGTGCCAGCAGCCCCTCAGGACAGGGGAACGCCAAAAACATTCAGTACTTC.

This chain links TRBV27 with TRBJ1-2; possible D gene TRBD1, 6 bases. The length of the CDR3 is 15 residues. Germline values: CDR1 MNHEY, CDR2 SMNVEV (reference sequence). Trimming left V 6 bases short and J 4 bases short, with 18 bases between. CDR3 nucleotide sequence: TGTGCCAGCAGCCCGAACAGGGTGGAGTCCTATGGCTACACCTTC. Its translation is CASSPNRVESYGYTF.

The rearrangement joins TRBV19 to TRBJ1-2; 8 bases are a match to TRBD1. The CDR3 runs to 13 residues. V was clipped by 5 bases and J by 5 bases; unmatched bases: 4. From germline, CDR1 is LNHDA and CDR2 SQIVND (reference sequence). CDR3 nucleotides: TGTGCCAGTAGTTCTGGACAGGGTTATGGCTACACCTTC. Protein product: CASSSGQGYGYTF.

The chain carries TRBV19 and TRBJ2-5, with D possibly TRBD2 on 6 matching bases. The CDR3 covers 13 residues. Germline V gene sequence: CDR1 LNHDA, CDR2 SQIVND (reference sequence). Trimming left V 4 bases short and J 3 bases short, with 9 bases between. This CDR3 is CASSNSGEETQYF. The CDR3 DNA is TGTGCCAGTAGTAATAGCGGAGAAGAGACCCAGTACTTC. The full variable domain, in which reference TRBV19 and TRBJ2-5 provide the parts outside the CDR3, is DGGITQSPKYLFRKEGQNVTLSCEQNLNHDAMYWYRQDPGQGLRLIYYSQIVNDFQKGDIAEGYSVSREKKESFPLTVTSAQKNPTAFYLCASSNSGEETQYFGPGTRLLVL.

The CDR3 sequence: CASSQRGLGNYGYTF. CDR3 nucleotide sequence: TGTGCCAGCAGCCAAAGGGGCCTCGGCAACTATGGCTACACCTTC. This chain uses TRBV27 with TRBJ1-2; possible D gene TRBD1, 5 bases. V lost 6 bases and J lost 2, with 16 bases in between. The V gene's germline CDR1 is MNHEY and CDR2 SMNVEV (reference sequence). This CDR3 is built from 15 residues.

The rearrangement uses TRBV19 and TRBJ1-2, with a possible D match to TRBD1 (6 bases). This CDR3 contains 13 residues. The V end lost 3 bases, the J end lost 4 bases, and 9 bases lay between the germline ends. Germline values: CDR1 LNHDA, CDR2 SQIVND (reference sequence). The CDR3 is CASSMDSPYGYTF. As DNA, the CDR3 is TGTGCCAGTAGTATGGACAGCCCCTATGGCTACACCTTC.

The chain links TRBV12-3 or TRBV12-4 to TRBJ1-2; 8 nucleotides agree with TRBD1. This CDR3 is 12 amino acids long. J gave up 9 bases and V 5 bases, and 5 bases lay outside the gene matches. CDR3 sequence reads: CASSTGTGRYTF. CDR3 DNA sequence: TGTGCCAGCAGTACCGGGACAGGACGCTACACCTTC.

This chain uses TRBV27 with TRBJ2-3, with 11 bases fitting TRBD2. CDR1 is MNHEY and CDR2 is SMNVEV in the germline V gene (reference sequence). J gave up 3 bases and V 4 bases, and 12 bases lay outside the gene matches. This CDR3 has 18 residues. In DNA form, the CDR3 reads TGTGCCAGCAGTTCGACTCTAGCGGGAGGTCGGGAGACAGATACGCAGTATTTT. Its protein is CASSSTLAGGRETDTQYF.

The CDR3 DNA is TGTGCCAGTAGTATAGCGCAGGGTTTGACCTACAATGAGCAGTTCTTC. This sequence encodes CASSIAQGLTYNEQFF. The chain employs TRBV19 and TRBJ2-1, with D perhaps TRBD1 (5 bases). The CDR3 length is 16 residues. Trimming pared 1 base from V and 2 bases from J, leaving 12 bases between. Germline V gene sequence: CDR1 LNHDA, CDR2 SQIVND (reference sequence). The full variable domain, in which reference TRBV19 and TRBJ2-1 provide the parts outside the CDR3, is DGGITQSPKYLFRKEGQNVTLSCEQNLNHDAMYWYRQDPGQGLRLIYYSQIVNDFQKGDIAEGYSVSREKKESFPLTVTSAQKNPTAFYLCASSIAQGLTYNEQFFGPGTRLTVL.

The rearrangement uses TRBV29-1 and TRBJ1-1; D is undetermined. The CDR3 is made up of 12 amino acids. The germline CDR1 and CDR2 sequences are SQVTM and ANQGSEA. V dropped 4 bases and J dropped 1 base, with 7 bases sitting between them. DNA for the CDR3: TGCAGCGTTGGACTGGGGAACACTGAAGCTTTCTTT. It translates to CSVGLGNTEAFF.

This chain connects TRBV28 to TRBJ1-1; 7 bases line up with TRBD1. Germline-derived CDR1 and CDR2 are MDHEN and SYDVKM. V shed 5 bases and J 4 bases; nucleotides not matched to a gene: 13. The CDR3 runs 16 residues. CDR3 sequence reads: CASSPGTDPSTTEAFF. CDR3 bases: TGTGCCAGCAGTCCAGGGACAGACCCTTCGACCACTGAAGCTTTCTTT.

The CDR3 DNA reads as TGTGCCAGCTCACTCCGGACAGGGGAACACACTGAAGCTTTCTTT. This translates into CASSLRTGEHTEAFF. V usage is TRBV18 and J usage is TRBJ1-1; 9 positions agree with TRBD1. CDR3 length: 15 amino acids. Germline-derived CDR1 and CDR2 are KGHSH and LQKENI. V gave up 4 bases and J gave up 3 bases; unmatched junction bases: 6.

In DNA, the CDR3 is TGTGCCAGCAGTTTGCTTAGACTAAACAATGAGCAGTTCTTC. Translating gives CASSLLRLNNEQFF. This chain uses TRBV28 with TRBJ2-1; D may be TRBD2 (5 bases). The CDR3 has 14 residues. CDR1 and CDR2 (germline): MDHEN, SYDVKM. Trimming removed 3 bases from V and 5 bases from J, with 11 bases in between.

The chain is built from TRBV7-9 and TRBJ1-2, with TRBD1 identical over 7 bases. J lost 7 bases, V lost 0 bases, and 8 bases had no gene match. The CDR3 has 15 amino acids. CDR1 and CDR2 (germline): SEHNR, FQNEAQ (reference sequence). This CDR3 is CASSLAPRQGGGYTF. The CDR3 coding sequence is TGTGCCAGCAGCTTAGCGCCCAGGCAGGGGGGTGGCTACACCTTC.

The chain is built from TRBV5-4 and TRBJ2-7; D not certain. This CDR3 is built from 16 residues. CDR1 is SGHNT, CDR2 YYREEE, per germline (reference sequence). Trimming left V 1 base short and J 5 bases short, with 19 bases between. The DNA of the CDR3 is TGTGCCAGCAGCTTGAGCTCCGCAACCCATTTGGACGAGCAGTACTTC. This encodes CASSLSSATHLDEQYF.

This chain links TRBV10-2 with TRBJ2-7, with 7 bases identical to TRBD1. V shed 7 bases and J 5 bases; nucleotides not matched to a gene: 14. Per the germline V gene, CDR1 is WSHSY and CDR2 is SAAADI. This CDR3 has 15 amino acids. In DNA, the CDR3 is TGCGCCAGCACCACAACAGGGGCAGTCCCGAACGAGCAGTACTTC. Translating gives CASTTTGAVPNEQYF.

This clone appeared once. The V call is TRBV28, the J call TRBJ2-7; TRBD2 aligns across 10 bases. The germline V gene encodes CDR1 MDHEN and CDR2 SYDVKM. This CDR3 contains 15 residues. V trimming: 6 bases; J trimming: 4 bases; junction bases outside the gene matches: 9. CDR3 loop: CASSQPSGSRYEQYF. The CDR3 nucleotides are TGTGCCAGCAGCCAGCCTAGCGGGAGTCGATACGAGCAGTACTTC.

The CDR3 protein is CASRQGQNTGELFF. The CDR3, as DNA: TGTGCCAGCAGGCAGGGACAGAACACCGGGGAGCTGTTTTTT. This chain links TRBV7-3 with TRBJ2-2; D perhaps matches TRBD1 (6 bases). Germline loops: CDR1 SGHTA, CDR2 FQGTGA. The ends were cut back, 6 bases at V and 1 base at J, with 9 bases in the middle. This CDR3 is 14 amino acids long.

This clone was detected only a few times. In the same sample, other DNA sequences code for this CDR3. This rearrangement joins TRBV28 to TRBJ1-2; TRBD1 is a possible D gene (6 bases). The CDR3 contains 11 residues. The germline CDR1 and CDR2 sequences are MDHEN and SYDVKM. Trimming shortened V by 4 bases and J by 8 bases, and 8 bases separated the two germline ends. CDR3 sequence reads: CASSWTDGYTF. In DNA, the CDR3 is TGTGCCAGCAGTTGGACAGACGGCTACACCTTC.

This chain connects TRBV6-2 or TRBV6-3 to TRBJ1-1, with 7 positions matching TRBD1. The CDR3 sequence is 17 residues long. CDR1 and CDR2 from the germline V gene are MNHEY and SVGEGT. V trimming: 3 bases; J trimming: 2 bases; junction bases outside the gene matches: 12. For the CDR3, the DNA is TGTGCCAGCAGTTATGCGAGACAGGGAGGCCCCAACACTGAAGCTTTCTTT. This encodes CASSYARQGGPNTEAFF.

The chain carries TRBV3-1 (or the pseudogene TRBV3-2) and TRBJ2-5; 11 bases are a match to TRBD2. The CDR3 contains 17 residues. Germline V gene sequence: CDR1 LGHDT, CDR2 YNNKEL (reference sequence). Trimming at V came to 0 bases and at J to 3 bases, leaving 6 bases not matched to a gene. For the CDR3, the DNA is TGTGCCAGCAGCCAAGAACTAGCGGGAGAGGGGAAAGAGACCCAGTACTTC. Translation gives CASSQELAGEGKETQYF.

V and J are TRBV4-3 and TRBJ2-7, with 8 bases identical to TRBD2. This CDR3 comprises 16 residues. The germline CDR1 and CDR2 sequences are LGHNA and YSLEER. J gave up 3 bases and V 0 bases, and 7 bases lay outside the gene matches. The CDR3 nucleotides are TGCGCCAGCAGCCAAGATGAGGCGGGAGGCTTCTACGAGCAGTACTTC. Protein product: CASSQDEAGGFYEQYF.